Listed below are T cell receptor beta chains from one sample, sequenced in a study of Graves' ophthalmopathy and Graves' hyperthyroidism. TCRdb recomputed calls from the multiplex PCR reads with MiXCR, one row per CDR3 protein. The data hold approximately 700,000 distinct CDR3 sequences, with about 41% observed a single time. The source material was peripheral blood. The receptors here all came from an adult man with Graves' ophthalmopathy. Each CDR3 is given with its conserved first and last residue.

V,J,CDR3
TRBV19,TRBJ1-5,CASSVGVYSNQPQHF
TRBV29-1,TRBJ2-7,CSVRGSGRAEQYF
TRBV10-3,TRBJ1-2,CATGTEGGYTF
TRBV12-3/TRBV12-4,TRBJ1-5,CASGGAENQPQHF
TRBV7-2,TRBJ1-6,CAWSGGSYNSPLHF
TRBV29-1,TRBJ1-2,CTVTGQYGYTF
TRBV15,TRBJ2-5,CATSRDSGGEETQYF
TRBV7-8,TRBJ1-3,CASSGERGNTIYF
TRBV11-2,TRBJ1-1,CASSYPPGQRINMNTEAFF
TRBV7-3,TRBJ2-7,CAWAISYEQYF
TRBV19,TRBJ1-1,CASSFLREVNTEAFF
TRBV12-3/TRBV12-4,TRBJ1-1,CASTPGLVAETEAFF
TRBV7-8,TRBJ2-5,CASSRTVQETQYF
TRBV12-3/TRBV12-4,TRBJ2-7,CASSLGRLAGDHEQYF
TRBV9,TRBJ1-2,CTSSGQGNYGYTF
TRBV4-1,TRBJ1-6,CASSPLRREYNSPLHF
TRBV12-3/TRBV12-4,TRBJ1-5,CASSFGGHNQPQHF
TRBV7-9,TRBJ2-5,CASSQDRAGQETQYF
TRBV25-1,TRBJ2-2,CASRPATGELFF
TRBV10-3,TRBJ1-5,CAISSGGSVQETQHF
TRBV5-1,TRBJ2-7,CASSLASGTGGYEQYF
TRBV19,TRBJ1-2,CASSISGTGDWATF
TRBV12-3/TRBV12-4,TRBJ1-5,CASSQGTANNQPQHF
TRBV2,TRBJ2-7,CASSEGREQYF
TRBV10-3,TRBJ2-7,CAISGTSLNSEQYF
TRBV2,TRBJ1-1,CASASSWGTTGTFTEAFF